The 25 T cell receptor beta chains reported below all come from one sample, sequenced in a study of human T cells and chemical hapten exposure. Time point indicated: pre-sensitization, week 0. This sample's treatment: therapeutic diphenylcyclopropenone sensitization with weekly scalp DPC. MiXCR, applied by TCRdb to the RACE reads, yields one record per CDR3 protein. The sample has about 92,000 distinct CDR3 sequences, around 10% seen once; the top ten hold about 3.5%. The sequences come from whole blood, collected in connection with sensitization to the hapten diphenylcyclopropenone (DPC). The origin of the receptors is a woman aged 35 to 49 with alopecia areata. Some clones in this sample may be carry-over from other donors' samples.

The chain joins TRBV9 to TRBJ2-4; D is ambiguous. Germline CDR1 is SGDLS and CDR2 is YYNGEE. The CDR3 length is 19 residues. Trimming removed 0 bases at V and 0 bases at J, with 19 bases between. The CDR3 loop is CASSVAASHRPLAKNIQYF. CDR3 nucleotide sequence: TGTGCCAGCAGCGTAGCGGCCAGTCATCGCCCTCTAGCCAAAAACATTCAGTACTTC.

This clonotype has a handful of counts. V is TRBV11-2 and J is TRBJ1-3; D remains unclear. The germline V gene encodes CDR1 SGHAT and CDR2 FQNNGV. This CDR3 comprises 12 residues. Deletions cut 3 bases from V and 10 bases from J, with 10 bases between. CDR3 protein: CASSLDYGTIYF. CDR3 sequence (DNA): TGTGCCAGCAGCTTGGACTATGGTACCATATATTTT. The entire variable domain, with the rest obtained from reference TRBV11-2 and TRBJ1-3, is as follows: EAGVAQSPRYKIIEKRQSVAFWCNPISGHATLYWYQQILGQGPKLLIQFQNNGVVDDSQLPKDRFSAERLKGVDSTLKIQPAKLEDSAVYLCASSLDYGTIYFGEGSWLTVV.

V usage is TRBV20-1 and J usage is TRBJ1-2; the D gene is possibly TRBD1 (6 bases). V lost 6 bases and J lost 4, with 12 bases in between. The CDR3 is 12 residues long. CDR1 and CDR2 from the germline V gene are DFQATT and SNEGSKA (reference sequence). CDR3 nucleotide sequence: TGCAGTGCCAAACAGGGTTCCTATGGCTACACCTTC. Translated: CSAKQGSYGYTF.

The chain links TRBV30 to TRBJ1-4; 7 bases line up with TRBD1. The CDR3 covers 14 residues. The V gene's germline CDR1 is GTSNPN and CDR2 SVGIG (reference sequence). V dropped 0 bases and J dropped 7; count of bases not matched to a gene: 5. The CDR3 nucleotides read TGTGCCTGGAGTGTAAGGGGGCAGCGTGAAAAACTGTTTTTT. The encoded protein is CAWSVRGQREKLFF.

A few counts support this clonotype. The genes are TRBV4-2 and TRBJ2-2; D uncertain. The V end was cut by 3 bases, the J end by 2 bases, with 13 bases between. The germline V gene has CDR1 LGHNA and CDR2 YNFKEQ. This CDR3 has 16 residues. CDR3 bases: TGTGCCAGCAGCCACCCCGGAAGGGCAAACACCGGGGAGCTGTTTTTT. Amino acid sequence: CASSHPGRANTGELFF.

This clonotype was picked up many times. The chain is built from TRBV29-1 and TRBJ2-6, with TRBD1 as a possible D gene (6 bases). Germline loops: CDR1 SQVTM, CDR2 ANQGSEA. The CDR3 is made up of 14 amino acids. The ends were cut back, 2 bases at V and 2 bases at J, with 7 bases in the middle. The CDR3 DNA sequence: TGCAGCGTTGAATCAGGGGCTGGGGCCAACGTCCTGACTTTC. Translated: CSVESGAGANVLTF.

This clonotype was seen many times. V is TRBV5-6 and J is TRBJ2-7; no definite D call. This CDR3 region has 12 residues. In germline, CDR1 is SGHDT, CDR2 YYEEEE. V was trimmed by 2 bases and J by 2 bases, leaving 5 bases between them. The CDR3 is CASSFLAYEQYF. CDR3 coding DNA: TGTGCCAGCAGCTTTCTTGCCTACGAGCAGTACTTC.

This clonotype occurred many times. This sequence joins TRBV10-2 and TRBJ2-5, with TRBD2 matching over 9 bases. The CDR3 is 16 amino acids. Trimming at V came to 10 bases and at J to 7 bases, leaving 19 bases not matched to a gene. Germline CDR1 is WSHSY and CDR2 is SAAADI. The CDR3 bases are TGCGCCACCCAGACTAGCGGCGGACTTTCTGGAGGGACCCAGTACTTC. Its translation is CATQTSGGLSGGTQYF.

The V and J genes are TRBV29-1 and TRBJ2-6; D unclear. V was shortened by 6 bases and J by 0 bases, with 6 bases between the two germline ends. The CDR3 consists of 13 residues. Germline V gene sequence: CDR1 SQVTM, CDR2 ANQGSEA. CDR3 sequence: CSVTLSGANVLTF. CDR3 DNA: TGCAGCGTGACCCTCTCTGGGGCCAACGTCCTGACTTTC.

This clonotype was picked up a small number of times. The chain recombines TRBV5-6 with TRBJ1-6, with 9 nucleotides matching TRBD1. With 5 bases clipped from V and 10 bases from J, the junction kept 4 bases outside the gene matches. The CDR3 has 13 residues. Germline CDR1 and CDR2: SGHDT and YYEEEE. The CDR3 nucleotides read TGTGCCAGCAGGTCCGGGACAGGGTCACCCCTCCACTTT. Its protein is CASRSGTGSPLHF.

Only a few counts were recorded for this clonotype. The rearrangement links TRBV11-2 to TRBJ1-6; 7 nucleotides line up with TRBD1. V dropped 0 bases and J dropped 10; count of bases not matched to a gene: 12. This CDR3 is 17 amino acids long. Germline V gene sequence: CDR1 SGHAT, CDR2 FQNNGV. CDR3 in amino acids: CASSLDPRAGGGSPLHF. Here the CDR3 DNA reads TGTGCCAGCAGCTTAGATCCGCGGGCAGGGGGTGGCTCACCCCTCCACTTT.

The J gene is TRBJ2-7, the V gene TRBV27; D is perhaps TRBD2 (6 bases). The CDR3 is 15 residues long. The V gene lost 2 bases and the J gene lost 4 bases, with 15 bases spanning the gap. CDR1 is MNHEY, CDR2 SMNVEV, per germline (reference sequence). The CDR3 loop reads CASSLVGQGGYEQYF. CDR3 coding DNA: TGTGCCAGCAGTTTAGTTGGGCAGGGAGGATACGAGCAGTACTTC.

This clonotype was observed a handful of times. The chain combines TRBV27 with TRBJ2-3; maybe TRBD1 (6 bases). The CDR3 sequence is 15 residues long. The germline V and J ends were trimmed by 7 bases and 0 bases, with 14 bases remaining between them. Germline V gene sequence: CDR1 MNHEY, CDR2 SMNVEV (reference sequence). CDR3 in amino acids: CASTRQEPSTDTQYF. In DNA form, the CDR3 reads TGTGCCAGCACCCGACAGGAGCCTAGCACAGATACGCAGTATTTT.

This clonotype has just a few counts. The rearrangement joins TRBV3-1 to TRBJ2-7; 7 positions agree with TRBD2. CDR1 is LGHDT, CDR2 YNNKEL, per germline (reference sequence). The CDR3 sequence is 16 residues long. The V gene end was trimmed by 0 bases and the J gene end by 2 bases; junction bases not matched to a gene: 7. The CDR3 loop is CASSQDLMGGPYEQYF. CDR3 in DNA: TGTGCCAGCAGCCAAGACCTCATGGGAGGGCCCTACGAGCAGTACTTC.

This chain joins TRBV12-3 or TRBV12-4 and TRBJ2-5; a possible D gene is TRBD2 (5 bases). V was cut by 5 bases and J by 5 bases, with 15 bases left in between. The CDR3 consists of 14 residues. The CDR3 DNA follows: TGTGCCAGCAGTCGGGATCTTCGTCACGAGACCCAGTACTTC. It yields the protein CASSRDLRHETQYF.

This clonotype was recorded a few times. The chain uses TRBV3-2 and TRBJ2-5. TRBV3-2 constitutes a pseudogene. The CDR3 extends over 13 amino acids. The CDR3 nucleotides read TGTGCCAGCAGCCAGGTGTACCAAGAGACCCAGTACTTC. Translating it yields CASSQVYQETQYF.

This clonotype was found many times. The V and J genes are TRBV10-2 and TRBJ2-1, with 11 bases fitting TRBD2. Germline V gene data show CDR1 as WSHSY and CDR2 as SAAADI. With V trimmed by 3 bases and J by 10 bases, 8 bases remained unmatched. This CDR3 has 15 residues. CDR3 in DNA: TGCGCCAGCAGTGACAAGACTAGCGGGGTAGGGGAGCAGTTCTTC. Translation gives CASSDKTSGVGEQFF.

This clonotype was counted between two and nine times. V gene TRBV7-8 combines with J gene TRBJ1-6; TRBD1 is a possible D gene (5 bases). Trimming removed 2 bases at V and 8 bases at J, with 13 bases between. Germline CDR1 reads SGHVS; CDR2 reads FQNEAQ. This CDR3 spans 15 amino acids. The CDR3 here is CASSLFQGDDSPLHF. The DNA for the CDR3 is TGTGCCAGCAGCTTATTTCAGGGAGATGATTCACCCCTCCACTTT.

At least ten counts were recorded for this clonotype. This chain joins TRBV7-9 and TRBJ2-2, with 8 positions matching TRBD1. Germline CDR1 SEHNR, CDR2 FQNEAQ (reference sequence). The trim removed 7 bases at V and 2 bases at J, leaving 9 bases unmatched. The CDR3 contains 16 residues. The CDR3 reads CASTMKDRANTGELFF. The DNA for the CDR3 is TGTGCCAGCACCATGAAGGACAGGGCCAACACCGGGGAGCTGTTTTTT. The complete variable domain, with remaining parts taken from reference TRBV7-9 and TRBJ2-2, reads DTGVSQNPRHKITKRGQNVTFRCDPISEHNRLYWYRQTLGQGPEFLTYFQNEAQLEKSRLLSDRFSAERPKGSFSTLEIQRTEQGDSAMYLCASTMKDRANTGELFFGEGSRLTVL.

This clonotype was counted a few times. The V gene is TRBV2, the J gene TRBJ1-2, with D unclear. Germline V lookup: CDR1 SNHLY, CDR2 FYNNEI. V was trimmed by 8 bases and J by 13 bases, leaving 26 bases between them. CDR3 size: 14 residues. The CDR3 here is CASLRREMVLIRTF. CDR3 DNA sequence: TGTGCCAGCCTCCGGAGGGAAATGGTGTTAATTCGCACCTTC.

The chain joins TRBV10-3 to TRBJ2-4; 16 bases are shared with TRBD2. V shed 0 bases, J shed 1 base, and the junction held 3 bases outside the gene matches. Germline V CDR1 and CDR2: ENHRY, SYGVKD. This CDR3 contains 19 residues. This chain's CDR3 is CAISESGLAGGPAKNIQYF. Here the CDR3 DNA reads TGTGCCATCAGTGAGTCGGGACTAGCGGGGGGGCCTGCCAAAAACATTCAGTACTTC.

This clonotype was seen ten or more times. The chain uses TRBV6-1 and TRBJ2-3; no definite D call. Germline V gene lookup returns CDR1 MNHNS and CDR2 SASEGT. V was cut by 3 bases and J by 2 bases, with 6 bases left in between. This CDR3 has 13 residues. CDR3 protein: CASSDSYTDTQYF. The CDR3 region has the DNA TGTGCCAGCAGTGACTCTTACACAGATACGCAGTATTTT.

This clonotype was picked up many times. In DNA, the CDR3 is TGTGCCAGCAGTTACTCCTCCGAGACAGGGGATGGCTACACCTTC. This codes for CASSYSSETGDGYTF. The chain recombines TRBV6-5 with TRBJ1-2; 8 bases are a match to TRBD1. CDR3 size: 15 residues. The V gene's germline CDR1 is MNHEY and CDR2 SVGAGI. V lost 0 bases to trimming and J lost 6 bases; unmatched junction nucleotides: 6.

This clonotype was observed many times. This chain joins TRBV13 and TRBJ2-5; D remains ambiguous. The CDR3 is 16 residues long. Trimming removed 4 bases at V and 1 base at J, with 16 bases between. Germline V gene data show CDR1 as PRHDT and CDR2 as FYEKMQ (reference sequence). Here the CDR3 reads CASSYVKRDPQETQYF. The CDR3 DNA reads as TGTGCCAGCAGCTACGTCAAGCGCGACCCCCAAGAGACCCAGTACTTC.

This clonotype was counted a few times. The chain is built from TRBV20-1 and TRBJ2-2; a possible D gene is TRBD2 (5 bases). V gave up 4 bases and J gave up 1 base, with 7 bases separating them. The CDR3 covers 13 residues. Germline-derived CDR1 and CDR2 are DFQATT and SNEGSKA (reference sequence). CDR3 in amino acids: CSANGENTGELFF. CDR3 sequence (DNA): TGCAGTGCTAACGGGGAGAACACCGGGGAGCTGTTTTTT.